The 4 T cell receptor beta chains reported below all come from one sample, sequenced in a study of T cells in Graves' hyperthyroidism and ophthalmopathy. From RNA transcripts, TCR beta CDR3 regions were amplified. The primer set for the first-round RT-PCR of the TCR CDR3 was HTBI. MiXCR, run by TCRdb on the multiplex PCR reads, gives a single entry per CDR3 protein. The data contain roughly 510,000 distinct CDR3 sequences, over 35% of them singletons. The sample consisted of peripheral blood or thyroid tissue (not recorded which). These receptors were taken from an adult woman with Graves' disease, either hyperthyroidism or ophthalmopathy (not recorded which).

The J gene is TRBJ2-5, the V gene TRBV7-8; 14 bases are a match to TRBD2. V lost 4 bases and J lost 11; bases outside the gene matches: 9. This CDR3 has 15 amino acids. Germline CDR1 and CDR2: SGHVS and FQNEAQ. This chain's CDR3 is CASSSGLAGADTQYF. For the CDR3, the DNA is TGTGCCAGCAGCTCGGGACTAGCGGGAGCAGATACGCAGTACTTC.

About this clonotype itself: The missing conserved phenylalanine or tryptophan at the end of this CDR3 makes a read error likely. J is TRBJ2-7 and V is TRBV2; 11 bases fit TRBD1. CDR3 length: 15 residues. CDR1 is SNHLY, CDR2 FYNNEI, per germline. V dropped 4 bases and J dropped 2; count of bases not matched to a gene: 4. The CDR3 coding sequence is TGTGCCAGCAGTGCAGGACAGGGGGCCACCTACGAGCAGTACCTC. Translation gives CASSAGQGATYEQYL.

This clonotype has more than one count but fewer than ten. This chain connects TRBV19 to TRBJ1-4; D call uncertain. Germline CDR1 is LNHDA and CDR2 is SQIVND (reference sequence). This CDR3 comprises 15 residues. V was trimmed by 7 bases and J by 6 bases, leaving 18 bases between them. CDR3: CASKGREASDEKLFF. CDR3 coding DNA: TGTGCCAGTAAAGGTCGAGAAGCAAGTGATGAAAAACTGTTTTTT. The whole variable domain, remainder taken from reference TRBV19 and TRBJ1-4, is DGGITQSPKYLFRKEGQNVTLSCEQNLNHDAMYWYRQDPGQGLRLIYYSQIVNDFQKGDIAEGYSVSREKKESFPLTVTSAQKNPTAFYLCASKGREASDEKLFFGSGTQLSVL.

The chain links TRBV7-2 to TRBJ2-2; D is possibly TRBD1 (6 bases). The CDR3 is 10 amino acids. Trimming removed 5 bases from V and 13 bases from J, with 8 bases in between. The germline V gene has CDR1 SGHTA and CDR2 FQGNSA. Here the CDR3 reads CASSRRGLFF. The CDR3 DNA reads as TGTGCCAGCAGCCGCAGGGGGCTGTTTTTT.